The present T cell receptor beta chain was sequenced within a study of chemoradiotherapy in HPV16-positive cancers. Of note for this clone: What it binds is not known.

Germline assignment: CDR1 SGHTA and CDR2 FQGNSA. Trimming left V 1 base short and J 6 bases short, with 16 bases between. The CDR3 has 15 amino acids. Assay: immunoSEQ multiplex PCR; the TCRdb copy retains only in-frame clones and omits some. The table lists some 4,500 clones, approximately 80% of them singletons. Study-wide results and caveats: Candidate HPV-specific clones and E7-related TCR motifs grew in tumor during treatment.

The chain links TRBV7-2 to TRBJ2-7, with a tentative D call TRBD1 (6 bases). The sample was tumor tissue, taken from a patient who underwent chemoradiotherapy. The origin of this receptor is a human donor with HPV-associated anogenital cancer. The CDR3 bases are TGTGCCAGCAGCTTAGGAAGGGGGATGGGCCGCGAGCAGTACTTC. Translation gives CASSLGRGMGREQYF.